The 15 T cell receptor beta chains below all came from one sample that was sequenced in a study of T cell responses to AZD1222 COVID-19 vaccine. Data came from immunoSEQ multiplex PCR; TCRdb stores just in-frame clones and leaves some out. The sample shows roughly 150,000 clones, approximately 90% of them seen only once. Sample: peripheral blood, taken on day 0 of AZD1222 vaccination. All receptors derive from an adult in good health.

This clone occurred a few times. This chain uses TRBV5-1 with TRBJ2-1, with a weak D call TRBD2 (6 bases). V was shortened by 2 bases and J by 4 bases, with 19 bases between the two germline ends. Looked up from germline, CDR1 is SGHRS and CDR2 is YFSETQ. The length of the CDR3 is 17 residues. CDR3 amino acids: CASSFSSAKLGYNEQFF. CDR3 DNA sequence: TGCGCCAGCAGCTTCTCTAGCGCCAAGCTGGGGTACAATGAGCAGTTCTTC.

The rearrangement uses TRBV16 and TRBJ2-7, with D perhaps given as TRBD1 or TRBD2 (5 bases each). Germline V gene lookup returns CDR1 KGHSY and CDR2 FQNENV. V lost 3 bases, J lost 6 bases, and 9 bases lay in between. The CDR3 consists of 12 residues. CDR3 DNA sequence: TGTGCCAGCAGCCACGAGGGGCTCGAGCAGTACTTC. This encodes CASSHEGLEQYF.

This clone was observed a single time. The CDR3 DNA sequence: TGTGCCACCAGCAGAGCGGGCACCGTCTACGAGCAGTACTTC. As protein: CATSRAGTVYEQYF. V usage is TRBV15 and J usage is TRBJ2-7; D remains unclear. The CDR3 consists of 14 residues. Trimming stripped 1 base from V and 3 bases from J, with 10 bases between. In germline, CDR1 is LNHNV, CDR2 YYDKDF (reference sequence).

This chain uses TRBV5-1 with TRBJ1-4, with 7 bases that match TRBD1. From germline, CDR1 is SGHRS and CDR2 YFSETQ. This CDR3 is 14 amino acids long. Germline trimming cut 4 bases from V and 3 bases from J; bases unmatched to any gene: 3. CDR3 sequence: CASSEGQPNEKLFF. The CDR3 region has the DNA TGCGCCAGCAGCGAGGGACAGCCTAATGAAAAACTGTTTTTT. Full variable domain (rest looked up from reference TRBV5-1 and TRBJ1-4): KAGVTQTPRYLIKTRGQQVTLSCSPISGHRSVSWYQQTPGQGLQFLFEYFSETQRNKGNFPGRFSGRQFSNSRSEMNVSTLELGDSALYLCASSEGQPNEKLFFGSGTQLSVL.

V gene TRBV11-2 combines with J gene TRBJ2-6; D not certain. Germline-derived CDR1 and CDR2 are SGHAT and FQNNGV. Trimming stripped 1 base from V and 0 bases from J, with 13 bases between. This CDR3 contains 18 residues. Written as DNA, the CDR3 is TGTGCCAGCAGCTTAGTCGGTAGCTCTAGCTCTGGGGCCAACGTCCTGACTTTC. Amino acids: CASSLVGSSSSGANVLTF.

The chain uses TRBV11-2 and TRBJ2-1; D not resolved. Per germline, CDR1 SGHAT and CDR2 FQNNGV. V was clipped by 5 bases and J by 12 bases, with 14 bases between them. The CDR3 contains 12 residues. CDR3 sequence: CASSRLVGSQFF. CDR3 nucleotide sequence: TGTGCCAGCAGCCGACTCGTTGGATCGCAGTTCTTC. The full variable domain, its missing parts supplied by reference TRBV11-2 and TRBJ2-1, is EAGVAQSPRYKIIEKRQSVAFWCNPISGHATLYWYQQILGQGPKLLIQFQNNGVVDDSQLPKDRFSAERLKGVDSTLKIQPAKLEDSAVYLCASSRLVGSQFFGPGTRLTVL.

This clone was observed a single time. V and J are TRBV5-4 and TRBJ1-2; no clear D. Germline values: CDR1 SGHNT, CDR2 YYREEE (reference sequence). This CDR3 has 15 amino acids. The V end was cut by 5 bases, the J end by 8 bases, with 22 bases between. The CDR3 bases are TGTGCCAGCAGTTCCGGAACATTCGTTCCGGAGGGCTACACCTTC. Translation: CASSSGTFVPEGYTF.

Comment on this clone: Relative to the germline gene, one junction end is altered; a read error may explain this. The gene calls are TRBV13 and TRBJ2-7, with 11 bases aligning to TRBD2. Germline CDR1 and CDR2: PRHDT and FYEKMQ (reference sequence). This CDR3 region has 14 residues. The CDR3 protein is CASRLAGGGNEQYF. The CDR3 nucleotides are TGTGCCAGCAGATTAGCGGGAGGGGGTAACGAGCAGTACTTC.

CDR3 amino acids: CASSKDRGREAFF. The CDR3 nucleotides read TGTGCCAGTAGCAAGGACAGGGGTCGGGAAGCTTTCTTT. This chain joins TRBV19 and TRBJ1-1; the match to TRBD1 covers 9 bases. Germline values: CDR1 LNHDA, CDR2 SQIVND (reference sequence). This CDR3 contains 13 residues. The V and J ends lost 6 bases and 8 bases, in that order; junction bases with no gene match: 7.

This clone has only one observation. The genes are TRBV6-5 and TRBJ2-7, with 8 positions matching TRBD2. The CDR3 totals 15 residues. CDR1 is MNHEY, CDR2 SVGAGI, per germline. V shed 4 bases, J shed 5 bases, and the junction held 10 bases outside the gene matches. CDR3 nucleotides: TGTGCCAGCAGTTTAACTGGCGGGAGGTTCCACGAGCAGTACTTC. This codes for CASSLTGGRFHEQYF.

The chain couples TRBV29-1 to TRBJ2-7; no clear D. Germline V gene sequence: CDR1 SQVTM, CDR2 ANQGSEA. The ends were cut back, 6 bases at V and 3 bases at J, with 15 bases in the middle. The CDR3 is 13 residues long. The CDR3 loop is CSVQWSRSYEQYF. CDR3 nucleotide sequence: TGCAGCGTCCAATGGAGCAGGAGCTACGAGCAGTACTTC.

The chain links TRBV5-4 to TRBJ2-6; D uncertain. Between the trimmed V and J ends, which lost 4 bases and 0 bases, there was a span of 5 bases. CDR1 is SGHNT and CDR2 is YYREEE in the germline V gene (reference sequence). There are 14 residues in the CDR3. The CDR3 coding sequence is TGTGCCAGCAGCCCCGTCTCTGGGGCCAACGTCCTGACTTTC. Translation: CASSPVSGANVLTF.

This chain links TRBV10-1 with TRBJ1-1, with TRBD1 matching 7 bases. Germline CDR1 reads WNHNN; CDR2 reads SYGVQD (reference sequence). CDR3 length: 15 residues. V trimming: 4 bases; J trimming: 1 base; junction bases outside the gene matches: 6. The CDR3 loop is CASSGPGQKNTEAFF. The CDR3, as DNA: TGCGCCAGCAGTGGCCCGGGACAGAAGAACACTGAAGCTTTCTTT.

V gene TRBV2 combines with J gene TRBJ1-3; D is undetermined. CDR3 size: 13 residues. V gave up 7 bases and J gave up 4 bases, with 11 bases separating them. The germline CDR1 and CDR2 sequences are SNHLY and FYNNEI. CDR3 nucleotides: TGTGCCAGCATGGACCTTAGGGGAAACACCATATATTTT. It codes for CASMDLRGNTIYF.

The chain employs TRBV19 and TRBJ2-2; 8 nucleotides line up with TRBD2. The CDR3 has 14 amino acids. Germline V gene sequence: CDR1 LNHDA, CDR2 SQIVND (reference sequence). Germline trimming cut 7 bases from V and 6 bases from J; bases unmatched to any gene: 7. The CDR3 sequence is CASTLAGKAGELFF. The CDR3 nucleotides are TGTGCCAGTACCTTAGCGGGGAAAGCCGGGGAGCTGTTTTTT.